Shown below are 7 T cell receptor beta chains from a single sample sequenced in a study of early T cells in non-severe SARS-CoV-2 infection. From the 5' RACE reads, TCRdb called clonotypes with MiXCR, one entry per CDR3 protein. The sample records approximately 77,000 distinct CDR3 sequences, about 5% being singletons. Sequences were derived from whole blood, sampled at baseline. These receptors were collected from an adult who was a healthcare worker with PCR-confirmed SARS-CoV-2 infection or an uninfected control (not recorded which).

This sequence joins TRBV19 and TRBJ2-7; perhaps TRBD1 as D (6 bases). Germline V gene data show CDR1 as LNHDA and CDR2 as SQIVND (reference sequence). The CDR3 totals 16 residues. Trimming left V 5 bases short and J 5 bases short, with 22 bases between. This CDR3 is CASSFAPRDKRDEQYF. The CDR3, as DNA: TGTGCCAGTAGTTTCGCCCCCCGGGACAAGAGAGACGAGCAGTACTTC.

This clonotype was found a few times. CDR3 nucleotides: TGCAGCGTTGAGCCTAGCGGAACAGATACGCAGTATTTT. Translating gives CSVEPSGTDTQYF. The chain has TRBV29-1 and TRBJ2-3; 7 nucleotides agree with TRBD2. Looked up from germline, CDR1 is SQVTM and CDR2 is ANQGSEA. The V gene end was trimmed by 3 bases and the J gene end by 3 bases; junction bases not matched to a gene: 3. CDR3 length: 13 amino acids.

This clonotype was detected many times. The genes are TRBV11-3 and TRBJ2-3; D may be TRBD1 (7 bases). V was shortened by 2 bases and J by 3 bases, with 12 bases between the two germline ends. The CDR3 extends over 15 amino acids. CDR1 SGHNT and CDR2 YENEEA come from the germline V gene. In DNA, the CDR3 is TGTGCCAGCAGCTTAAGACAGGGAGGAACAGATACGCAGTATTTT. Protein product: CASSLRQGGTDTQYF.

This clonotype turned up a few times. The rearrangement links TRBV6-5 to TRBJ2-3, with TRBD2 identical over 12 bases. The CDR3 covers 16 residues. Trimming at V came to 5 bases and at J to 4 bases, leaving 7 bases not matched to a gene. Germline V lookup: CDR1 MNHEY, CDR2 SVGAGI. CDR3 region: CASSPLAGGHADTQYF. The CDR3, as DNA: TGTGCCAGCAGTCCACTAGCGGGAGGCCACGCAGATACGCAGTATTTT.

This clonotype was counted only a few times. The chain carries TRBV20-1 and TRBJ1-5; TRBD1 might be the D (6 bases). Trimming shortened V by 0 bases and J by 3 bases, and 6 bases separated the two germline ends. Germline V gene sequence: CDR1 DFQATT, CDR2 SNEGSKA (reference sequence). The CDR3 runs 13 residues. CDR3 bases: TGCAGTGCTAGAGAGGGGGCCAATCAGCCCCAGCATTTT. It specifies CSAREGANQPQHF.

This clonotype was seen ten or more times. The chain couples TRBV29-1 to TRBJ2-1; D is perhaps TRBD1 (6 bases). The CDR3 runs to 11 residues. The germline V gene has CDR1 SQVTM and CDR2 ANQGSEA. Between the trimmed V and J ends, which lost 4 bases and 5 bases, there was a span of 6 bases. The chain's CDR3 is CSVGQDNEQFF. CDR3 bases: TGCAGCGTTGGACAGGACAATGAGCAGTTCTTC.

In this sample, this clonotype turned up many times. The chain's CDR3 is CASSYSGAGSDYGYTF. CDR3 in DNA: TGTGCCAGCAGTTACTCGGGCGCAGGCTCAGACTATGGCTACACCTTC. V and J are TRBV6-6 and TRBJ1-2; D is ambiguous. Germline CDR1 MNHNY, CDR2 SVGAGI (reference sequence). The CDR3 is 16 amino acids. Between the trimmed V and J ends, which lost 0 bases and 3 bases, there was a span of 14 bases.